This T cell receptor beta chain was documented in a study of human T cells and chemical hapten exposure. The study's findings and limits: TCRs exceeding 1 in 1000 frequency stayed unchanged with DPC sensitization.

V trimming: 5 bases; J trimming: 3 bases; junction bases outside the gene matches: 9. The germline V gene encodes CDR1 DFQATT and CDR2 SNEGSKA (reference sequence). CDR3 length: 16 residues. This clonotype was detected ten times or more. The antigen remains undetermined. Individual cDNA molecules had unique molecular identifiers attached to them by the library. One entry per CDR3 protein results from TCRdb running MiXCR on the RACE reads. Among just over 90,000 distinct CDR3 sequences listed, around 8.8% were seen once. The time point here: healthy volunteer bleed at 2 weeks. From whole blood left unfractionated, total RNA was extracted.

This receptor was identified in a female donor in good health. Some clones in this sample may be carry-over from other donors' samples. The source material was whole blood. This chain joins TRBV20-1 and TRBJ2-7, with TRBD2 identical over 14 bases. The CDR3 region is CSASGTSGSSLYEQYF. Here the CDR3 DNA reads TGCAGTGCTTCCGGGACTAGCGGGAGCAGCCTCTACGAGCAGTACTTC.